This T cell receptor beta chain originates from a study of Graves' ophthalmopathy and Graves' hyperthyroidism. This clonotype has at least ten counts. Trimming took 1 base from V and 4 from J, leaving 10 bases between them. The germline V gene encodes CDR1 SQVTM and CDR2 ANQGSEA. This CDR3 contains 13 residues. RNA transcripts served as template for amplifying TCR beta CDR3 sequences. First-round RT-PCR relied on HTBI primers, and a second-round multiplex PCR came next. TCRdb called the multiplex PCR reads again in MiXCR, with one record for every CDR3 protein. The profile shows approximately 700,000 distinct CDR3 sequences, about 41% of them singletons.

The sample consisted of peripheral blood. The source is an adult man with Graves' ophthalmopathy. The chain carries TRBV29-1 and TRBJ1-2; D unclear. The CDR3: CSVEAPQLYGYTF. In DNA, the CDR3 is TGCAGCGTTGAAGCCCCACAGCTCTATGGCTACACCTTC. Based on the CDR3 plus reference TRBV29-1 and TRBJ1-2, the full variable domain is SAVISQKPSRDICQRGTSLTIQCQVDSQVTMMFWYRQQPGQSLTLIATANQGSEATYESGFVIDKFPISRPNLTFSTLTVSNMSPEDSSIYLCSVEAPQLYGYTFGSGTRLTVV.